These T cell receptor beta chains were read from a single sample in a study of blood T cell repertoires in COVID-19. Profiling relied on immunoSEQ multiplex PCR, and the TCRdb table lists in-frame clones only, not all of them. The table has a few hundred thousand clones, around 87% seen once. The sequencing input was PBMCs or T cells enriched from blood (not recorded which). The receptor source for this set is a woman aged 50 to 60 who had recovered from COVID-19. Each CDR3 is given with its conserved first and last residue. A D gene is named only where the DNA matches it firmly. Size tells how often a clone was seen (once, few, many) or the class of an expanded clone, and some rows leave it out.

V	J	D	size	DNA	CDR3
TRBV7-2	TRBJ2-7	TRBD2	NA	TGTGCCAGCAGCTTATACCAGGCGGGGGGCGAGCAGTACTTC	CASSLYQAGGEQYF
TRBV7-2	TRBJ2-7	TRBD1	NA	TGTGCCAGCAGCTACCGTCGACAGGGTTCCGAGCAGTACTTC	CASSYRRQGSEQYF
TRBV27	TRBJ1-6	NA	NA	TGTGCCAGCAGTGGGGGGGCTAATTCACCCCTCCACTTT	CASSGGANSPLHF
TRBV4-2	TRBJ1-1	TRBD1	NA	TGTGCCAGCAGCCAAGGCGGACCCGGACAGGACACTGAAGCTTTCTTT	CASSQGGPGQDTEAFF
TRBV11-2	TRBJ2-3	NA	NA	TGTGCCAGCAGCTTAGTCACCCAGAGGGCAGATACGCAGTATTTT	CASSLVTQRADTQYF
TRBV5-6	TRBJ1-2	NA	once	TGTGCCAGCAGCTTGGTATCCAACTATGGCTACACCTTC	CASSLVSNYGYTF
TRBV5-1	TRBJ1-2	NA	few	TGCGCCAGCAGCTCCAACCCGGGACACCCGAACTATGGCTACACCTTC	CASSSNPGHPNYGYTF
TRBV29-1	TRBJ1-1	NA	NA	TGCAGCGTTGAAGACAGAATGAACACTGAAGCTTTCTTT	CSVEDRMNTEAFF
TRBV4-3	TRBJ1-2	NA	NA	TGCGCCAGCAGCCAAGGGTCCGCCGGTTACTATGGCTACACCTTC	CASSQGSAGYYGYTF
TRBV5-1	TRBJ1-5	NA	NA	TGCGCCAGCAGCTTGCGTCCCCTTGGGGAGTCCAATCAGCCCCAGCATTTT	CASSLRPLGESNQPQHF
TRBV5-1	TRBJ2-3	TRBD2	NA	TGCGCCAGCAGCTTGGAAGGGCGGGGGGGCACAGATACGCAGTATTTT	CASSLEGRGGTDTQYF
TRBV18	TRBJ2-3	TRBD2	NA	TGTGCCAGCTCACCATTTGCTAGCGGGGGTTCAGATACGCAGTATTTT	CASSPFASGGSDTQYF
TRBV24-1	TRBJ2-7	TRBD1	NA	TGTGCCATACGGGCTACCCGATTTAGGCCGACAGGGGAAAGCGCCTACGAGCAGTACTTC	CAIRATRFRPTGESAYEQYF
TRBV7-2	TRBJ1-2	TRBD1	NA	TGTGCCAGCAACACGGGATATACAGGGGGAAACTATGGCTACACCTTC	CASNTGYTGGNYGYTF
TRBV2	TRBJ1-4	NA	NA	TGTGCCACAGGTCCGACGCCCGGAAAACTGTTTTTT	CATGPTPGKLFF
TRBV14	TRBJ1-2	NA	NA	TGTGCCAGCAGCTATACAAAGGGGTTTCTCGACTATGGCTACACCTTC	CASSYTKGFLDYGYTF
TRBV5-1	TRBJ2-1	NA	NA	TGCGCCAGCAGCTTGGACAGCGCGGGCGATGAGCAGTTCTTC	CASSLDSAGDEQFF
TRBV7-7	TRBJ1-2	NA	once	TGTGCTAGCAGCTCGCAGGGGAATGGCTACACCTTC	CASSSQGNGYTF
TRBV7-9	TRBJ1-1	TRBD1	few	TGTGCCAGCAGCCTATCGGACAGGAGGGCTTTCTTT	CASSLSDRRAFF
TRBV7-9	TRBJ2-1	TRBD2	NA	TGTGCCAGCAGCTTAATAGCGGGGGGCCCATACAATGAGCAGTTCTTC	CASSLIAGGPYNEQFF
TRBV10-2	TRBJ2-3	NA	NA	TGCGCCAGCAGTGAGTCGGCAGTACAGGCTACGCAGTATTTT	CASSESAVQATQYF
TRBV3-1/TRBV3-2	TRBJ2-1	NA	NA	TGTGCCAGCAGCCAAGCACTAGCTCTTGAGCAGTTCTTC	CASSQALALEQFF
TRBV2	TRBJ1-2	NA	NA	TGTGCCAGCAGTTTCCTCTCCTATGGCTACACCTTC	CASSFLSYGYTF
TRBV28	TRBJ2-1	TRBD1	NA	TGTGCCAGCAGGCAAACAGGGGCCGTGAGCTCCTACAATGAGCAGTTCTTC	CASRQTGAVSSYNEQFF
TRBV11-2	TRBJ2-5	NA	NA	TGTGCCAGCAGCTTAGGCAGGGCCTCCCAAGAGACCCAGTACTTC	CASSLGRASQETQYF
TRBV6-1	TRBJ1-5	TRBD1	NA	TGTGCCAGCAGTGAAACTCCAGGGGGGAATCAGCCCCAGCATTTT	CASSETPGGNQPQHF
TRBV7-6	TRBJ1-1	TRBD1	NA	TGTGCCAGCAGCTTACAGGGGGCCGTTCGTGGGAACACTGAAGCTTTCTTT	CASSLQGAVRGNTEAFF
TRBV6-1	TRBJ2-5	NA	once	TGTGCCAGCAGTGAAGGTGGGACATCGGGTGAGACCCAGTACTTC	CASSEGGTSGETQYF
TRBV4-1	TRBJ1-4	NA	NA	TGCGCCAGCAGCCAGGGCCGGGGGGATGGTGCTAAGGAAAAACTGTTTTTT	CASSQGRGDGAKEKLFF
TRBV15	TRBJ1-5	NA	NA	TGTGCCACCAGCGAGGATACAGGGTATCAGCCCCAGCATTTT	CATSEDTGYQPQHF
TRBV19	TRBJ1-1	NA	NA	TGTGCCAGTAGTGTTTTGAGTTACAGTGAAGCTTTCTTT	CASSVLSYSEAFF
TRBV5-1	TRBJ2-7	TRBD2	NA	TGCGCCAGCAGCCCGGGGGGGATGTCCTACGAGCAGTACTTC	CASSPGGMSYEQYF
TRBV19	TRBJ1-2	NA	NA	TGTGCCAGTAGTATTTTAGGGGACTACACCTTC	CASSILGDYTF
TRBV4-3	TRBJ2-3	TRBD2	NA	TGCGCCAGCAGCCAAGATAAGGTAGCGGGGGGTGTGGATACGCAGTATTTT	CASSQDKVAGGVDTQYF
TRBV5-1	TRBJ2-6	TRBD1	once	TGCGCCAGCAGCTTGGGGACAGGTGTTATTAGCTCTGGGGCCAACGTCCTGACTTTC	CASSLGTGVISSGANVLTF
TRBV28	TRBJ1-1	NA	NA	TGTGCCAGCAGTTCAGAGGGTTACACTGAAGCTTTCTTT	CASSSEGYTEAFF
TRBV4-3	TRBJ2-7	TRBD1	NA	TGCGCCAGCAGCCACCAGGTTGGACAGGGGGTCTACGAGCAGTACTTC	CASSHQVGQGVYEQYF
TRBV27	TRBJ1-5	TRBD1	NA	TGTGCCAGCAGTCCCGGGACAGGGACAAAGCCCCAGCATTTT	CASSPGTGTKPQHF
TRBV5-1	TRBJ2-3	NA	NA	TGCGCCAGCAGCTGGCCGTCGTTACCTCGATCCACAGATACGCAGTATTTT	CASSWPSLPRSTDTQYF
TRBV18	TRBJ1-6	NA	NA	TGTGCCAGCTCATCAGCGGGACGGGAAAATTCACCCCTCCACTTT	CASSSAGRENSPLHF
TRBV30	TRBJ1-6	NA	NA	TGTGCCTGGAGTGGGGGACTCTATAATTCACCCCTCCACTTT	CAWSGGLYNSPLHF
TRBV14	TRBJ1-1	TRBD1	NA	TGTGCCAGCAGCCAAGTAGGGGGCAGACCTGAAGCTTTCTTT	CASSQVGGRPEAFF
TRBV15	TRBJ2-5	TRBD2	NA	TGTGCCACCAGCAGAGATGAGCGGGGGGGATTGGAGACCCAGTACTTC	CATSRDERGGLETQYF